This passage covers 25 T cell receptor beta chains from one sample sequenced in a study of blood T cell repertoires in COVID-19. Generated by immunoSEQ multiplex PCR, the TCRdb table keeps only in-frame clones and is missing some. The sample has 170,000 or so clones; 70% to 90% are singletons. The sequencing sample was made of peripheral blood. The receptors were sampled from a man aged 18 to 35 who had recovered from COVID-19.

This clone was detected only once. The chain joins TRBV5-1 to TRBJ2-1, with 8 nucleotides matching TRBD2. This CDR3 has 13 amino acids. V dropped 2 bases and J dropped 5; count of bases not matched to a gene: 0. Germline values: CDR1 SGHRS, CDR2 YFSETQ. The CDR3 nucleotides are TGCGCCAGCAGCTTTAGCGGGAACAATGAGCAGTTCTTC. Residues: CASSFSGNNEQFF.

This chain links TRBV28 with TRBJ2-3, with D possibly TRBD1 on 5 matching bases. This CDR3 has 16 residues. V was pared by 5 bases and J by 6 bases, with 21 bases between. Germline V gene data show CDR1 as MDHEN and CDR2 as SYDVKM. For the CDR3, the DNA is TGTGCCAGCAGTCCTAGTGGGGCATCGAAATGGGATACGCAGTATTTT. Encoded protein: CASSPSGASKWDTQYF.

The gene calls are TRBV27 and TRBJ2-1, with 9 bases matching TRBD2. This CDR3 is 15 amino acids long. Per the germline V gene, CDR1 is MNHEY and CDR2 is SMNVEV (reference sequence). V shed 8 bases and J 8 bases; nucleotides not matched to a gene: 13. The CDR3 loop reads CASPRAGGPIYEQFF. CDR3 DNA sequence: TGTGCCAGCCCTAGGGCGGGAGGGCCTATTTATGAGCAGTTCTTC.

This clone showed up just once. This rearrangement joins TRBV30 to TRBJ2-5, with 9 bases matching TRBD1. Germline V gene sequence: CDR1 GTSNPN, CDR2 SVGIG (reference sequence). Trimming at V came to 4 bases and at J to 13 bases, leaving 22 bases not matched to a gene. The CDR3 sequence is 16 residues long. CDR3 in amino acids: CAWTGPGQGRKEGGYF. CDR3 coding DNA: TGTGCCTGGACAGGCCCGGGACAGGGAAGAAAAGAGGGGGGGTACTTC. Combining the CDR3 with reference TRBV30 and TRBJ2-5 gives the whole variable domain SQTIHQWPATLVQPVGSPLSLECTVEGTSNPNLYWYRQAAGRGLQLLFYSVGIGQISSEVPQNLSASRPQDRQFILSSKKLLLSDSGFYLCAWTGPGQGRKEGGYFGPGTRLLVL.

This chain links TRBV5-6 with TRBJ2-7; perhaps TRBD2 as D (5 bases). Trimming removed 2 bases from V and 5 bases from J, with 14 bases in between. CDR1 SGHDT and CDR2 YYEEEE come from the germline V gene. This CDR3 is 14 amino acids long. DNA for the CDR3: TGTGCCAGCAGCTTTCCCCCCCTCGGGGACGAGCAGTACTTC. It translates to CASSFPPLGDEQYF. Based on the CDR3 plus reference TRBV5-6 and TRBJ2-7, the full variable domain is DAGVTQSPTHLIKTRGQQVTLRCSPKSGHDTVSWYQQALGQGPQFIFQYYEEEERQRGNFPDRFSGHQFPNYSSELNVNALLLGDSALYLCASSFPPLGDEQYFGPGTRLTVT.

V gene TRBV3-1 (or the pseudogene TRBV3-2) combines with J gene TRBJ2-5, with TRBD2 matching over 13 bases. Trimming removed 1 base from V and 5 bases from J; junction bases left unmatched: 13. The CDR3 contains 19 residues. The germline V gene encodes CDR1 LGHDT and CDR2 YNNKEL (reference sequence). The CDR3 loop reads CASSQVRLAGGSMPETQYF. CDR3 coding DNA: TGTGCCAGCAGCCAAGTCCGACTAGCGGGAGGTTCGATGCCGGAGACCCAGTACTTC.

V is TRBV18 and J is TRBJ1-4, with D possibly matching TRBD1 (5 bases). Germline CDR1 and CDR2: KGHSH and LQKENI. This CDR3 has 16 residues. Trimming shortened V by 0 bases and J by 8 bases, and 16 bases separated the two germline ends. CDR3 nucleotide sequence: TGTGCCAGCTCACCACCGGTTTGGGGGGGAAACGAAAAACTGTTTTTT. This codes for CASSPPVWGGNEKLFF.

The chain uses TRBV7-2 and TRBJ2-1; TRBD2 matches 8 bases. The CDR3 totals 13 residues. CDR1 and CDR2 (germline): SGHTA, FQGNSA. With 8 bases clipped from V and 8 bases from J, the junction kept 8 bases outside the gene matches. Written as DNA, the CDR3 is TGTGCCAGCCGGACTAGCATGACCGATGAGCAGTTCTTC. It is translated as CASRTSMTDEQFF.

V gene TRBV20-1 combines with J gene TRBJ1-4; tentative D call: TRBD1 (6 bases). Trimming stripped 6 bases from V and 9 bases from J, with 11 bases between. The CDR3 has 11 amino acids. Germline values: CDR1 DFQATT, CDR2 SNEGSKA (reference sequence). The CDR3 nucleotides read TGCAGTGCAGAACAGGGTCAAAAACTGTTTTTT. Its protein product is CSAEQGQKLFF.

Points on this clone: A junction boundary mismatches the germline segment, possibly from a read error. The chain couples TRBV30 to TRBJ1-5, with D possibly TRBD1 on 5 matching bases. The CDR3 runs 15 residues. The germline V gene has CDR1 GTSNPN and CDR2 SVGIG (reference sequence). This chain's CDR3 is CAWSRGGVSDQPQHF. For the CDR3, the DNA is TGTGCCTGGAGCCGCGGGGGGGTTAGCGATCAGCCCCAGCATTTT.

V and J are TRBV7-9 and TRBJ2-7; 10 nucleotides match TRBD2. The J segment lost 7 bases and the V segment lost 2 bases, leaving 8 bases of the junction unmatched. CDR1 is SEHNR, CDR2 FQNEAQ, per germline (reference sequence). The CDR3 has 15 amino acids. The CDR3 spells CASSLQEREGWEQYF. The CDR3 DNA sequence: TGTGCCAGCAGCTTACAGGAGCGGGAGGGCTGGGAGCAGTACTTC.

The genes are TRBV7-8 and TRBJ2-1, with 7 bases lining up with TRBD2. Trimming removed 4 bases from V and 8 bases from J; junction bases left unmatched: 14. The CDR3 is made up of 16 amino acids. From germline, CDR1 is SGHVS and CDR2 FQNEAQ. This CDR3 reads CASSSLSRGSNDEQFF. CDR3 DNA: TGTGCCAGCAGCTCCCTCTCCCGCGGGAGTAATGATGAGCAGTTCTTC. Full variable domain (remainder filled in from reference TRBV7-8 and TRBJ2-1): GAGVSQSPRYKVAKRGQDVALRCDPISGHVSLFWYQQALGQGPEFLTYFQNEAQLDKSGLPSDRFFAERPEGSVSTLKIQRTQQEDSAVYLCASSSLSRGSNDEQFFGPGTRLTVL.

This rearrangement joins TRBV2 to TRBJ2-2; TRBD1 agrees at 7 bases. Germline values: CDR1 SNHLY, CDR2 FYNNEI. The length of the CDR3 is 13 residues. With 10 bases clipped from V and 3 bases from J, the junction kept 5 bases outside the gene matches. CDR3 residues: CATWDSDTGELFF. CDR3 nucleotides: TGTGCCACCTGGGACAGCGACACCGGGGAGCTGTTTTTT.

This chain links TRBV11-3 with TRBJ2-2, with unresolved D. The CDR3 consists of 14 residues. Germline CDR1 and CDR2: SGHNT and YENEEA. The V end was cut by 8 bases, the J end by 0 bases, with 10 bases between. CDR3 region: CASRVAANTGELFF. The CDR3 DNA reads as TGTGCCAGCCGGGTAGCTGCGAACACCGGGGAGCTGTTTTTT.

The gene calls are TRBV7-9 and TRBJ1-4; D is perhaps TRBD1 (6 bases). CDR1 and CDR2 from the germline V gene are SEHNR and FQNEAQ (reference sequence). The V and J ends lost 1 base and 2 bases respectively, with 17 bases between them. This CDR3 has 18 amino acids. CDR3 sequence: CASSLDLTSGGTNEKLFF. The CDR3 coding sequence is TGTGCCAGCAGCTTAGATCTAACCAGTGGGGGCACTAATGAAAAACTGTTTTTT.

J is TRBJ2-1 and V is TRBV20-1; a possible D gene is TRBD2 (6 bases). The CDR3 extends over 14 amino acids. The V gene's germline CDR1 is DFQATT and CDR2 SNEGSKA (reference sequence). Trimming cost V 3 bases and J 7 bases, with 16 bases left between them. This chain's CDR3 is CSASLPGVGNEQFF. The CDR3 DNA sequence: TGCAGTGCTAGTCTACCGGGAGTGGGGAATGAGCAGTTCTTC.

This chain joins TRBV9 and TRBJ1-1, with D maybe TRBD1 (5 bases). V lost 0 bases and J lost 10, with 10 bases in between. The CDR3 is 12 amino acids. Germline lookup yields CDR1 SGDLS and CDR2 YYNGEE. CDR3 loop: CASSVGGEAAFF. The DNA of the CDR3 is TGTGCCAGCAGCGTAGGGGGGGAGGCAGCTTTCTTT.

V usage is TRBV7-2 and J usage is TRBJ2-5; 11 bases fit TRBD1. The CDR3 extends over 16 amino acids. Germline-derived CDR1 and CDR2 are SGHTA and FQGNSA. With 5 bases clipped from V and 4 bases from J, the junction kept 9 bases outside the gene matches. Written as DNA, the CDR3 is TGTGCCAGCAGCGTCATAGGACAGGGGGCTTCAGAGACCCAGTACTTC. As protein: CASSVIGQGASETQYF.

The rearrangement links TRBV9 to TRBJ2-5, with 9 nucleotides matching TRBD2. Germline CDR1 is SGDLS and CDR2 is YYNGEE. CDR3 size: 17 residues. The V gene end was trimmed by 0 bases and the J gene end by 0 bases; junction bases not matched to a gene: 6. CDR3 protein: CASSVDASGVYQETQYF. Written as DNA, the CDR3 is TGTGCCAGCAGCGTAGACGCTAGCGGGGTGTACCAAGAGACCCAGTACTTC.

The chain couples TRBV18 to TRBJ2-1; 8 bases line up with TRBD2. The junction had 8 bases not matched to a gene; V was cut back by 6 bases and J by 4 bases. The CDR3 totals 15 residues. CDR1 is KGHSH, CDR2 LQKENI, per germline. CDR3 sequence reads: CASSLTSGGYNEQFF. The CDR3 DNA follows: TGTGCCAGCTCTTTGACCAGCGGGGGTTACAATGAGCAGTTCTTC.

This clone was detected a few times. The CDR3 loop reads CASSEREGLPYEQYF. CDR3 DNA sequence: TGTGCCAGCAGTGAACGGGAAGGGCTTCCCTACGAGCAGTACTTC. The genes are TRBV6-1 and TRBJ2-7, with D tentatively TRBD2 (5 bases). Germline CDR1 reads MNHNS; CDR2 reads SASEGT. Trimming removed 2 bases at V and 2 bases at J, with 13 bases between. The CDR3 has 15 residues.

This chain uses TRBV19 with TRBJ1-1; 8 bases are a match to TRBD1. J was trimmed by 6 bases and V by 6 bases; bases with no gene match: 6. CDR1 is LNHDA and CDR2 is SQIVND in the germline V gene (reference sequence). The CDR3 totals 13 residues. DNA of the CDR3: TGTGCCAGTAGAGGACAGGGCTTTTCTGAAGCTTTCTTT. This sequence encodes CASRGQGFSEAFF.

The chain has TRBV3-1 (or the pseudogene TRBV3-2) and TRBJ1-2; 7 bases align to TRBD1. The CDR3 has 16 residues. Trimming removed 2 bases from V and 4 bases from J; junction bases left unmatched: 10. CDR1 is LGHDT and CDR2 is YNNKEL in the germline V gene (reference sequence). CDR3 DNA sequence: TGTGCCAGCAGCCAACCTGCAAAGACAGGGAGCTATGGCTACACCTTC. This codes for CASSQPAKTGSYGYTF.

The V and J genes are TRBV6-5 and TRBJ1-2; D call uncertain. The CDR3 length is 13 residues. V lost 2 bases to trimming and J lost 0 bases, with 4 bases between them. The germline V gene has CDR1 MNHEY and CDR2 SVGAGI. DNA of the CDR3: TGTGCCAGCAGTTACGGAGCTAACTATGGCTACACCTTC. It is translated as CASSYGANYGYTF.

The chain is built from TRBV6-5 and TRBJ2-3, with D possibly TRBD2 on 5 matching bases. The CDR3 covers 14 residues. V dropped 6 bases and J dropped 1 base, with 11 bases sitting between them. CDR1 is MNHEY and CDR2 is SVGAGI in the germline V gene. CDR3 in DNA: TGTGCCAGCAGGGGCGCGGGCGGCACAGATACGCAGTATTTT. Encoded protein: CASRGAGGTDTQYF.